A selection of T cell receptor beta chains follows, all from one sample in a study of CD8+CD57+ T cells in acquired aplastic anemia. TCRdb called the reads again in MiXCR, with one record for every CDR3 protein. The data show about 190,000 distinct CDR3 sequences, roughly half seen once. The sequencing input was sorted CD4+, CD8+, or CD8+CD57+ T cells (not recorded which) from PBMCs. The receptor source for this set is a human donor with aplastic anemia. The CDR3 runs from the conserved cysteine through the conserved F or W. Each record gives: J gene, D gene, V gene, clone size, CDR3 DNA, CDR3 protein. A D gene is named only where the DNA matches it firmly. Not every row has a clone size; where given, it reads once, few, many or a size class.

J gene: TRBJ2-3; D gene: TRBD1; V gene: TRBV20-1; clone size: .; CDR3 DNA: TGCAGTGCTAGAGCAATCGCGCCGGGACAGGGAATGGTCACAGATACGCAGTATTTT; CDR3 protein: CSARAIAPGQGMVTDTQYF
J gene: TRBJ2-7; D gene: TRBD1; V gene: TRBV19; clone size: .; CDR3 DNA: TGTGCCAGTAGTGTTGGACAGGTTCACTACGAGCAGTACTTC; CDR3 protein: CASSVGQVHYEQYF
J gene: TRBJ1-1; D gene: TRBD1; V gene: TRBV5-1; clone size: many; CDR3 DNA: TGCGCCAGCAGCTTGACAGGGGTCACTGAAGCTTTCTTT; CDR3 protein: CASSLTGVTEAFF
J gene: TRBJ2-7; D gene: .; V gene: TRBV6-5; clone size: few; CDR3 DNA: TGTGCCAGCAGTTACGAACGAGGGTCCTACGAGCAGTACTTC; CDR3 protein: CASSYERGSYEQYF
J gene: TRBJ1-2; D gene: TRBD1; V gene: TRBV29-1; clone size: few; CDR3 DNA: TGCAGCGTTGAGACAGGGTCCTATGGCTACACCTTC; CDR3 protein: CSVETGSYGYTF
J gene: TRBJ2-7; D gene: TRBD2; V gene: TRBV11-2; clone size: .; CDR3 DNA: TGTGCCAGCAGCTTGAGCGGGGGGACGTCCAAGCACGAGCAGTACTTC; CDR3 protein: CASSLSGGTSKHEQYF
J gene: TRBJ1-2; D gene: .; V gene: TRBV27; clone size: few; CDR3 DNA: TGTGCCAGCAGTTGGGGTGGTGCTAACTATGGCTACACCTTC; CDR3 protein: CASSWGGANYGYTF
J gene: TRBJ2-7; D gene: .; V gene: TRBV12-3/TRBV12-4; clone size: .; CDR3 DNA: TGTGCCAGCAGAAGGGTAACGAGCTCCTACGAGCAGTACTTC; CDR3 protein: CASRRVTSSYEQYF
J gene: TRBJ1-1; D gene: .; V gene: TRBV7-9; clone size: many; CDR3 DNA: TGTGCCAGCAGCCTCCCATTGTTGGACGCTGAAGCTTTCTTT; CDR3 protein: CASSLPLLDAEAFF
J gene: TRBJ1-1; D gene: .; V gene: TRBV20-1; clone size: many; CDR3 DNA: TGCAGTGCTAGAGATAGGGCGCGTTGGGGGAACACTGAAGCTTTCTTT; CDR3 protein: CSARDRARWGNTEAFF
J gene: TRBJ1-5; D gene: .; V gene: TRBV27; clone size: few; CDR3 DNA: TGTGCCAGCAGTTTAGGAGCAGGTAGAGGGAGCAATCAGCCCCAGCATTTT; CDR3 protein: CASSLGAGRGSNQPQHF
J gene: TRBJ2-5; D gene: .; V gene: TRBV18; clone size: .; CDR3 DNA: TGTGCCAGCTCACCCGGAATCGAACAAGAGACCCAGTACTTC; CDR3 protein: CASSPGIEQETQYF
J gene: TRBJ2-1; D gene: .; V gene: TRBV2; clone size: .; CDR3 DNA: TGTGCCAGCGGAGGACTGCTTTACAATGAGCAGTTCTTC; CDR3 protein: CASGGLLYNEQFF
J gene: TRBJ2-7; D gene: TRBD1; V gene: TRBV7-3; clone size: .; CDR3 DNA: TGTGCCAGCAGTCCTCGCGGGACAGGGGCTAGCGAGCAGTACTTC; CDR3 protein: CASSPRGTGASEQYF
J gene: TRBJ2-7; D gene: .; V gene: TRBV6-1; clone size: .; CDR3 DNA: TGTGCCAGCAGTAGACAGGTGGCCGACGAGCAGTACTTC; CDR3 protein: CASSRQVADEQYF
J gene: TRBJ2-7; D gene: .; V gene: TRBV7-2; clone size: .; CDR3 DNA: TGTGCCAGCGGGACCCCTGCCCCCTACGAGCAGTACTTC; CDR3 protein: CASGTPAPYEQYF
J gene: TRBJ1-2; D gene: TRBD1; V gene: TRBV29-1; clone size: many; CDR3 DNA: TGCAGCGTTGGAACAGGGGATCACTATGGCTACACCTTC; CDR3 protein: CSVGTGDHYGYTF
J gene: TRBJ2-7; D gene: .; V gene: TRBV29-1; clone size: .; CDR3 DNA: TGCAGCGTTTCCCAGGGAGATTACGAGCAGTACTTC; CDR3 protein: CSVSQGDYEQYF
J gene: TRBJ2-5; D gene: .; V gene: TRBV4-1; clone size: .; CDR3 DNA: TGCGCCAGCAGCCAAGACCGGACAGCGTACCAAGAGACCCAGTACTTC; CDR3 protein: CASSQDRTAYQETQYF
J gene: TRBJ2-3; D gene: .; V gene: TRBV20-1; clone size: many; CDR3 DNA: TGCAGTGCGTCACAGGATCCTAGCACAGATACGCAGTATTTT; CDR3 protein: CSASQDPSTDTQYF
J gene: TRBJ2-7; D gene: .; V gene: TRBV7-9; clone size: .; CDR3 DNA: TGTGCCAGCAGCCTCGGGCAGTTCTACGAGCAGTACTTC; CDR3 protein: CASSLGQFYEQYF
J gene: TRBJ2-7; D gene: .; V gene: TRBV5-1; clone size: many; CDR3 DNA: TGCGCCAGCAGCTCCAGGGGACCCTACGAGCAGTACTTC; CDR3 protein: CASSSRGPYEQYF
J gene: TRBJ2-1; D gene: .; V gene: TRBV20-1; clone size: many; CDR3 DNA: TGCAGTGCTAGCGGCGGGACCCCCTACAATGAGCAGTTCTTC; CDR3 protein: CSASGGTPYNEQFF
J gene: TRBJ2-1; D gene: .; V gene: TRBV15; clone size: few; CDR3 DNA: TGTGCCACCAGCTTCGACCGGTGGCCGCTTGAGCAGTTCTTC; CDR3 protein: CATSFDRWPLEQFF
J gene: TRBJ2-1; D gene: TRBD1; V gene: TRBV6-4; clone size: .; CDR3 DNA: TGTGCCAGCAGGTACACGGGACAGAGCTCCTACAATGAGCAGTTCTTC; CDR3 protein: CASRYTGQSSYNEQFF
J gene: TRBJ2-7; D gene: .; V gene: TRBV2; clone size: few; CDR3 DNA: TGTGCCAGCAGTGAAAGTAGCTACGAGCAGTACTTC; CDR3 protein: CASSESSYEQYF
J gene: TRBJ2-1; D gene: .; V gene: TRBV29-1; clone size: .; CDR3 DNA: TGCAGCGTTGACAGAGTTAGCGGAGCGTACAATGAGCAGTTCTTC; CDR3 protein: CSVDRVSGAYNEQFF
J gene: TRBJ1-6; D gene: TRBD1; V gene: TRBV7-9; clone size: once; CDR3 DNA: TGTGCCAGCAGCCCCCGGACAGGGTTAGGGTCACCCCTCCACTTT; CDR3 protein: CASSPRTGLGSPLHF
J gene: TRBJ2-7; D gene: .; V gene: TRBV7-9; clone size: .; CDR3 DNA: TGTGCCAGCGGTTCCGGGACGGGCACCTACGAGCAGTACTTC; CDR3 protein: CASGSGTGTYEQYF
J gene: TRBJ2-7; D gene: .; V gene: TRBV2; clone size: .; CDR3 DNA: TGCGCCAGCAGCCAAGAGGGGGGGGTTCCCAGGTACGAGCAGTACTTC; CDR3 protein: CASSQEGGVPRYEQYF
J gene: TRBJ2-1; D gene: .; V gene: TRBV2; clone size: .; CDR3 DNA: TGTGCCAGCGTTGAGGGGTACAATGAGCAGTTCTTC; CDR3 protein: CASVEGYNEQFF
J gene: TRBJ2-1; D gene: .; V gene: TRBV7-2; clone size: .; CDR3 DNA: TGTGCCAGCAGCCCGGGACTGTCCAATGAGCAGTTCTTC; CDR3 protein: CASSPGLSNEQFF